The sample holds many counts of the clone carrying this TCR beta chain. The sample is drawn from a study of T cells after yellow fever vaccination. As TCR cDNA was made by 5'RACE template switching, a universal primer site and UMIs were added. MiXCR, run by TCRdb on the 5' RACE reads, gives a single entry per CDR3 protein. The sample yields about 250,000 distinct CDR3 sequences, over 3% seen once. With 4 bases removed from V and 6 bases from J, the gap between germline ends came to 13 bases. CDR1 is SGHRS and CDR2 is YFSETQ in the germline V gene. CDR3 length: 13 residues. This chain joins TRBV5-1 and TRBJ1-2; D gene unclear. This TCR was recovered from a man aged 18 to 29 who received the YFV17D yellow fever vaccine. Specimen: PBMCs, collected 15 days after the yellow fever booster vaccination. The CDR3 loop reads CASSTEYRDGYTF. Written as DNA, the CDR3 is TGCGCCAGCAGCACGGAATACAGAGATGGCTACACCTTC.